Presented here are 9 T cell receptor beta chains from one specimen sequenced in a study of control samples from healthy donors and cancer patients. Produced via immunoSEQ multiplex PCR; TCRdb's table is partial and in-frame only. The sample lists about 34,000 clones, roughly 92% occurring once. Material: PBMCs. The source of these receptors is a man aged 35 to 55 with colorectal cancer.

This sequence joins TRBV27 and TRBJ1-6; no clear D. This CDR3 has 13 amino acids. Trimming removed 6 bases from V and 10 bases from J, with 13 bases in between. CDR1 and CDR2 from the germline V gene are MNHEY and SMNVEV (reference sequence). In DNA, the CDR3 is TGTGCCAGCAGCCCCCGACGGCTATCACCCCTCCACTTT. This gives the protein CASSPRRLSPLHF.

CDR3 region: CASSLAPASGNTIYF. The CDR3 region has the DNA TGTGCCAGCAGCTTGGCCCCAGCGTCTGGAAACACCATATATTTT. The rearrangement links TRBV5-4 to TRBJ1-3; D is uncertain. V was trimmed by 0 bases and J by 1 base, leaving 8 bases between them. Germline V gene sequence: CDR1 SGHNT, CDR2 YYREEE (reference sequence). This CDR3 spans 15 amino acids.

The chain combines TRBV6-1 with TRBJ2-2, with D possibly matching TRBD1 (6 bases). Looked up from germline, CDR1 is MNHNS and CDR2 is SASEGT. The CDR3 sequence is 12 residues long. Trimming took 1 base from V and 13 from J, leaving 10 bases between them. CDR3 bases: TGTGCCAGCAGTGAAGGGGACAATAGGCTGTTTTTT. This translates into CASSEGDNRLFF.

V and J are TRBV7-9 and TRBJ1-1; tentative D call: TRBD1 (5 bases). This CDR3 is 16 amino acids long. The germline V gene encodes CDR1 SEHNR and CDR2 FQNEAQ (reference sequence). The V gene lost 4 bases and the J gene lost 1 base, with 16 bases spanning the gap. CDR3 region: CASSWDGMAGNTEAFF. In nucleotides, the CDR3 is TGTGCCAGCAGCTGGGACGGGATGGCTGGGAACACTGAAGCTTTCTTT.

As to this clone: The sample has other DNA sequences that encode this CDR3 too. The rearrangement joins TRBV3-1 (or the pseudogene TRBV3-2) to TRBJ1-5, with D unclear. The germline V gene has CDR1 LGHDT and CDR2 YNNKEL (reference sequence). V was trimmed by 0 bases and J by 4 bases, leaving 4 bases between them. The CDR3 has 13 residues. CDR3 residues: CASSQDLNQPQHF. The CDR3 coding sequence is TGTGCCAGCAGCCAAGACTTAAATCAGCCCCAGCATTTT.

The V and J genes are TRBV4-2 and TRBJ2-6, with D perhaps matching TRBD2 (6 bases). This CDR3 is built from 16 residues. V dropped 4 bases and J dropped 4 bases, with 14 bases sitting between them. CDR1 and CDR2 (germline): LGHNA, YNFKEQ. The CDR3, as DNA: TGTGCCAGCAGCCGGAGTAGCGGCGAGGGGGCCAACGTCCTGACTTTC. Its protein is CASSRSSGEGANVLTF.

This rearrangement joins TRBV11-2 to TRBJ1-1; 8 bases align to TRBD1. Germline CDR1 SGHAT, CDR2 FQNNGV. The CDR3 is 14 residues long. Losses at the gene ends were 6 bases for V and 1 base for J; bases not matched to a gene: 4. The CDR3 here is CASRFTGGNTEAFF. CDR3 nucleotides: TGTGCCAGCAGGTTCACAGGGGGGAACACTGAAGCTTTCTTT.

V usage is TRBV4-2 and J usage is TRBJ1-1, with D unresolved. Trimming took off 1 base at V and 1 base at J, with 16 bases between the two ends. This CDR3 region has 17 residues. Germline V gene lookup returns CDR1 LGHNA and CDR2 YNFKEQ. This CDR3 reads CASSQGPLESGNTEAFF. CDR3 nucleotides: TGTGCCAGCAGCCAAGGGCCCTTGGAGTCAGGGAACACTGAAGCTTTCTTT.

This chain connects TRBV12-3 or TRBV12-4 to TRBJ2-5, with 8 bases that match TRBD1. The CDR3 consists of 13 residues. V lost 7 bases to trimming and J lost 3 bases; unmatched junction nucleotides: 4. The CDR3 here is CASKWDRKETQYF. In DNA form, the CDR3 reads TGTGCCAGCAAATGGGACAGGAAAGAGACCCAGTACTTC.